A selection of T cell receptor beta chains follows, all from one sample in a study of T cell responses to AZD1222 COVID-19 vaccine. Measured with immunoSEQ multiplex PCR; TCRdb has only the in-frame clones, and not every one. The sample holds 100,000 to 150,000 clones, less than 95% seen once. This sample comprised peripheral blood, obtained on day 0 of MenACWY control vaccination. These receptors were obtained from an adult in good health. Each CDR3 is given with its conserved first and last residue. Fields, in order: J gene, clone size, V gene, CDR3 protein. Not every row has a clone size; where given, it reads once, few, many or a size class.

j_call: TRBJ2-7; clone_size: once; v_call: TRBV10-3; cdr3_aa: CAISESELAGAYEQYF
j_call: TRBJ1-6; clone_size: .; v_call: TRBV5-4; cdr3_aa: CASKAEARSNSPLHF
j_call: TRBJ2-3; clone_size: .; v_call: TRBV11-2; cdr3_aa: CASSRVLAGVSSTDTQYF
j_call: TRBJ2-1; clone_size: once; v_call: TRBV23-1; cdr3_aa: CASSLRGLARSYNEQFF
j_call: TRBJ1-2; clone_size: medium-sized; v_call: TRBV4-1; cdr3_aa: CASSHPLQRSYGYTF
j_call: TRBJ2-5; clone_size: .; v_call: TRBV28; cdr3_aa: CASNSGVETQYF
j_call: TRBJ2-2; clone_size: .; v_call: TRBV2; cdr3_aa: CASNPAGTGELFF
j_call: TRBJ2-7; clone_size: many; v_call: TRBV27; cdr3_aa: CASSLSSGQGLYEQYF
j_call: TRBJ1-5; clone_size: .; v_call: TRBV7-4; cdr3_aa: CASSYKMPGQPQVYSNQPQHF
j_call: TRBJ2-3; clone_size: .; v_call: TRBV27; cdr3_aa: CASCDGGAQYF
j_call: TRBJ1-1; clone_size: .; v_call: TRBV6-5; cdr3_aa: CASSYRQNTEAFF